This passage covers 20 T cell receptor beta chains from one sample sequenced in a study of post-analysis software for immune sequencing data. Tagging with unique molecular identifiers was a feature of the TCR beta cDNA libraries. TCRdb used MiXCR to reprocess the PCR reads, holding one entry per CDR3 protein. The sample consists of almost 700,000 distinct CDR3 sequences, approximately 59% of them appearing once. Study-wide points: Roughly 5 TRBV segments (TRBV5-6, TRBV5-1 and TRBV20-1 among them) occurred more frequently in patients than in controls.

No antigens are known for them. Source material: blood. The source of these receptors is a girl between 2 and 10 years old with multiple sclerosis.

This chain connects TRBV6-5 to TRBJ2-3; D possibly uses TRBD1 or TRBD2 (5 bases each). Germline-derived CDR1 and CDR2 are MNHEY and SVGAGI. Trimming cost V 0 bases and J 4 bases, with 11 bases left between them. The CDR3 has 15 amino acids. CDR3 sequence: CASSYSPGSPDTQYF. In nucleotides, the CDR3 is TGTGCCAGCAGTTACTCTCCAGGGAGCCCAGATACGCAGTATTTT.

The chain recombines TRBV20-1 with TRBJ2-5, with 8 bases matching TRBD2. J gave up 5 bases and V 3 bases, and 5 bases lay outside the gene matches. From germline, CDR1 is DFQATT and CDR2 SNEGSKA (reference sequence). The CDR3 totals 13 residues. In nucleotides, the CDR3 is TGCAGTGCTAGCGGGGGGGCCTTCGAGACCCAGTACTTC. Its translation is CSASGGAFETQYF.

This CDR3 reads CASSVVGGSQETQYF. CDR3 coding DNA: TGTGCCAGCAGCGTAGTTGGGGGATCCCAAGAGACCCAGTACTTC. The chain couples TRBV9 to TRBJ2-5; D tentatively reads TRBD1 or TRBD2 (5 bases each). Trimming pared 0 bases from V and 1 base from J, leaving 10 bases between. Germline loops: CDR1 SGDLS, CDR2 YYNGEE. This CDR3 comprises 15 residues.

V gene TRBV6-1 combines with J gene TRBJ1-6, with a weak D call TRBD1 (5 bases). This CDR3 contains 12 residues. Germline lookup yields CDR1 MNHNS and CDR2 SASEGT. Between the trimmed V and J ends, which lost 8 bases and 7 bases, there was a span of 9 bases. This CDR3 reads CASGRGNSPLHF. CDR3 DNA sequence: TGTGCCAGCGGCCGGGGGAATTCACCCCTCCACTTT.

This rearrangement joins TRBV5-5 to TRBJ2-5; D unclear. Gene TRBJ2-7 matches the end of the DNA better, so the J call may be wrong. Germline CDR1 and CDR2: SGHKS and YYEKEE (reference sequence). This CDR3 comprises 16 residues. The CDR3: CASSSPFAAISYEQYF. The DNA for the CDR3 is TGTGCCAGCAGTAGCCCTTTTGCGGCGATCTCCTACGAGCAGTACTTC.

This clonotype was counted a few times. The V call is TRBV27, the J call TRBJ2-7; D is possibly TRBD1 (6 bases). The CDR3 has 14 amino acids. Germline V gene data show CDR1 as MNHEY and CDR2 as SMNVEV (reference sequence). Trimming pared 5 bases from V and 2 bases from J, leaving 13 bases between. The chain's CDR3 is CASSPTGSPYEQYF. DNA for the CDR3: TGTGCCAGCAGTCCGACAGGATCCCCCTACGAGCAGTACTTC.

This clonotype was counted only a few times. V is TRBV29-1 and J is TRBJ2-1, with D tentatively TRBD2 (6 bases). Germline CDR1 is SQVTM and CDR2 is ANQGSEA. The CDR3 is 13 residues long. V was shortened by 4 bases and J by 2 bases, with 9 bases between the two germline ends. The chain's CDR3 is CSVGSGPYNEQFF. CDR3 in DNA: TGCAGCGTTGGTAGCGGACCCTACAATGAGCAGTTCTTC.

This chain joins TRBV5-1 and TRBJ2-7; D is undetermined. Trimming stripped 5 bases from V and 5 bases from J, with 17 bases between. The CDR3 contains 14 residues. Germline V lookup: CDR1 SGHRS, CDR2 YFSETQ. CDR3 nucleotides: TGCGCCAGCAGAGAACGGGCCCCACCGGACGAGCAGTACTTC. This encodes CASRERAPPDEQYF.

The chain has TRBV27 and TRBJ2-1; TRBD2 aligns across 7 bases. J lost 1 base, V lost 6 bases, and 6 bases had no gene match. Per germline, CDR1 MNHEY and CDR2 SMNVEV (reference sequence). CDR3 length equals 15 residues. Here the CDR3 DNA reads TGTGCCAGCAGGGCGGGAGTTGCGTCCTACAATGAGCAGTTCTTC. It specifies CASRAGVASYNEQFF.

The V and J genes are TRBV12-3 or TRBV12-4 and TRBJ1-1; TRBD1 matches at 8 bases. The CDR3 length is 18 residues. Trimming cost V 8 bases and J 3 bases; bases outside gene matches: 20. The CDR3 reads CASGYFRGRGLVDTEAFF. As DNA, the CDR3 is TGTGCCAGCGGATATTTCAGGGGGCGAGGACTGGTCGACACTGAAGCTTTCTTT.

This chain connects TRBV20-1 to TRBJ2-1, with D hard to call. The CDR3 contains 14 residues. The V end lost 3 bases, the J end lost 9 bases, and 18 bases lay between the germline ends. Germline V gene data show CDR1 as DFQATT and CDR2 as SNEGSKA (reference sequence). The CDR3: CSASRPTARREQFF. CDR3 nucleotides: TGCAGTGCTAGCCGCCCTACTGCTAGACGTGAGCAGTTCTTC.

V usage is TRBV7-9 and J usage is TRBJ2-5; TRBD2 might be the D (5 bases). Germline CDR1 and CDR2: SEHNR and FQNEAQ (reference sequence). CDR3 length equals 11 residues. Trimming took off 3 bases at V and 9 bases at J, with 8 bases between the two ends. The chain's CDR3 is CASSFQEAQYF. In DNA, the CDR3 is TGTGCCAGCAGCTTTCAGGAGGCCCAGTACTTC.

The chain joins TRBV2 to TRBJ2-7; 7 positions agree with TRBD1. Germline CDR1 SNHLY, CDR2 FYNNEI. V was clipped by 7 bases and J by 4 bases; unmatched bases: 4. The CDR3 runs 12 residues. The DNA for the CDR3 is TGTGCCAGCACCACAGGGGAATACGAGCAGTACTTC. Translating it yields CASTTGEYEQYF.

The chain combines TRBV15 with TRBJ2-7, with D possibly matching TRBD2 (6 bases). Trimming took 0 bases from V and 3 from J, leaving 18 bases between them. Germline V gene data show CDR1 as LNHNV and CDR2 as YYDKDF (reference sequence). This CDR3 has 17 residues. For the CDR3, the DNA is TGTGCCACCAGCAGAGATCAGTTCGTCTCCGGGGGCTACGAGCAGTACTTC. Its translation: CATSRDQFVSGGYEQYF.

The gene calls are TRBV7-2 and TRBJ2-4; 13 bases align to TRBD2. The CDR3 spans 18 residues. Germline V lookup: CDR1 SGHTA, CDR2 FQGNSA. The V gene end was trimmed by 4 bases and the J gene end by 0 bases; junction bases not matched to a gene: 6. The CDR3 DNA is TGTGCCAGCAGCTCGGGACTAGCGGGGCCTCTAGCCAAAAACATTCAGTACTTC. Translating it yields CASSSGLAGPLAKNIQYF.

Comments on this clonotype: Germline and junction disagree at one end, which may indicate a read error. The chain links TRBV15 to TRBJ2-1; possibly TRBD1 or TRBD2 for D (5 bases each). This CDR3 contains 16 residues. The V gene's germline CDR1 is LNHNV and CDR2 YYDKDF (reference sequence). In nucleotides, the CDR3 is TGTGCCACCAGCAGGGGACCTCAAGGGAGAACCAATGAGCAGGTCTTC. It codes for CATSRGPQGRTNEQVF. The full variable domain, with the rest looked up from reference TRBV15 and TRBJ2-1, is DAMVIQNPRYQVTQFGKPVTLSCSQTLNHNVMYWYQQKSSQAPKLLFHYYDKDFNNEADTPDNFQSRRPNTSFCFLDIRSPGLGDTAMYLCATSRGPQGRTNEQVFGPGTRLTVL.

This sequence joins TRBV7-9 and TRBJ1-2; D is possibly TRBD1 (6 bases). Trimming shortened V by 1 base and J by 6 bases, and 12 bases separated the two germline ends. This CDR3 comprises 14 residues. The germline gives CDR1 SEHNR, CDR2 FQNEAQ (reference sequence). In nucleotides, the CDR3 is TGTGCCAGCAGCTTAGATCAGGGGCCCAATGGCTACACCTTC. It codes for CASSLDQGPNGYTF. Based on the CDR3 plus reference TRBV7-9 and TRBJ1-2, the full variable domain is DTGVSQNPRHKITKRGQNVTFRCDPISEHNRLYWYRQTLGQGPEFLTYFQNEAQLEKSRLLSDRFSAERPKGSFSTLEIQRTEQGDSAMYLCASSLDQGPNGYTFGSGTRLTVV.

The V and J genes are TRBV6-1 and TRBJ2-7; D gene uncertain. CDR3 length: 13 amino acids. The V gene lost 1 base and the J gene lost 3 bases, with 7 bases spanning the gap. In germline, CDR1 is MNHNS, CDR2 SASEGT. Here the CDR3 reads CASSEDTDYEQYF. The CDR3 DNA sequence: TGTGCCAGCAGTGAAGATACCGACTACGAGCAGTACTTC.

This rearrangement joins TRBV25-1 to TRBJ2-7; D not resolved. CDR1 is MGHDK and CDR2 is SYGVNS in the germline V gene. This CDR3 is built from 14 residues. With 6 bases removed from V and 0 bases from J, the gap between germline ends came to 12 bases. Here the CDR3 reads CASSLHGSSYEQYF. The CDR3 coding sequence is TGTGCCAGCAGCCTGCACGGAAGCTCCTACGAGCAGTACTTC.

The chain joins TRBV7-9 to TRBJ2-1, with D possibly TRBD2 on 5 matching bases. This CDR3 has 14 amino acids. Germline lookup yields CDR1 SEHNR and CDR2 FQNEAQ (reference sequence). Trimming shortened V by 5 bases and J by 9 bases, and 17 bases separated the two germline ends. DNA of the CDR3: TGTGCCAGCAGCCCCCCTTACGGGATGGGTGAGCAGTTCTTC. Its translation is CASSPPYGMGEQFF. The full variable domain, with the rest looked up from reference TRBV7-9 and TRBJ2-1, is DTGVSQNPRHKITKRGQNVTFRCDPISEHNRLYWYRQTLGQGPEFLTYFQNEAQLEKSRLLSDRFSAERPKGSFSTLEIQRTEQGDSAMYLCASSPPYGMGEQFFGPGTRLTVL.